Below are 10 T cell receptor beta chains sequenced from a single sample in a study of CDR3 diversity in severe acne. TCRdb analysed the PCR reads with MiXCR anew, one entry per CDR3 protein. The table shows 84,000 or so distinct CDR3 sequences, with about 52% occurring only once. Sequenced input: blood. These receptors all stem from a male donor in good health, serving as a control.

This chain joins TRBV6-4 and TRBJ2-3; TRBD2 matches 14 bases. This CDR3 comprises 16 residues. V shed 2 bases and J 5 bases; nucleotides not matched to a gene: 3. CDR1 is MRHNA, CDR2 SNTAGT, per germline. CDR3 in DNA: TGTGCCAGCAGTGACGGGACTAGCGGGGGAGTAGATACGCAGTATTTT. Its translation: CASSDGTSGGVDTQYF.

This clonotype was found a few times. CDR3 protein: CSALRVGTGSYEQYF. CDR3 DNA sequence: TGCAGTGCTCTGAGGGTGGGGACTGGTTCCTACGAGCAGTACTTC. The chain uses TRBV20-1 and TRBJ2-7, with D tentatively TRBD2 (6 bases). The V gene lost 5 bases and the J gene lost 1 base, with 18 bases spanning the gap. Germline CDR1 and CDR2: DFQATT and SNEGSKA (reference sequence). The CDR3 runs to 15 residues.

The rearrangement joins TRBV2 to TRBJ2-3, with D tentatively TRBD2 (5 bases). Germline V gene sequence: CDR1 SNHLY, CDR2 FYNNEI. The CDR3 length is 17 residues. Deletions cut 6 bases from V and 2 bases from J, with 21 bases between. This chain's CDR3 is CASSPHRFLRDTDTQYF. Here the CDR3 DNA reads TGTGCCAGCAGCCCCCATAGATTTCTCCGGGACACAGATACGCAGTATTTT.

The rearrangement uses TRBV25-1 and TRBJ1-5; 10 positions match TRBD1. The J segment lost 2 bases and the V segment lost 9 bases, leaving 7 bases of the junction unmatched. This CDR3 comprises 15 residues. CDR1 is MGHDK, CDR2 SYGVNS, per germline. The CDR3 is CASSIGTGGNQPQHF. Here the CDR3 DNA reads TGTGCCAGTAGTATCGGGACAGGGGGCAATCAGCCCCAGCATTTT.

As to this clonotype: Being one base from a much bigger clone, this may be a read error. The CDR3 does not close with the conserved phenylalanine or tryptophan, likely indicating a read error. CDR3 nucleotide sequence: TGTGCCAGCAGCTTGGGCTCGGCGAACTATGGCTACACCCTC. Amino acids: CASSLGSANYGYTL. The V and J genes are TRBV7-6 and TRBJ1-2; D remains ambiguous. Germline V CDR1 and CDR2: SGHVS, FNYEAQ. The V and J ends lost 3 bases and 2 bases respectively, with 10 bases between them. The CDR3 length is 14 residues.

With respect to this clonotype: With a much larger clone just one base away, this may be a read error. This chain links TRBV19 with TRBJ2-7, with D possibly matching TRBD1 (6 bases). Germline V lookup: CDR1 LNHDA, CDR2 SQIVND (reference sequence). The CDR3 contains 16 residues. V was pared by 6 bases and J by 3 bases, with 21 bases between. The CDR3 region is CASRRFTLGGNYEQYF. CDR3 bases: TGTGCCAGTAGAAGGTTCACCCTTGGGGGCAACTACGAGCAGTACTTC.

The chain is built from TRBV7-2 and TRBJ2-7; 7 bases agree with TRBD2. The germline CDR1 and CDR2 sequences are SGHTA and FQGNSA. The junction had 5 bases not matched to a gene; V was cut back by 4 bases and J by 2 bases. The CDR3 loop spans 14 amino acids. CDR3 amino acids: CASSSGLSAYEQYF. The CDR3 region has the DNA TGTGCCAGCAGCTCGGGACTATCCGCCTACGAGCAGTACTTC.

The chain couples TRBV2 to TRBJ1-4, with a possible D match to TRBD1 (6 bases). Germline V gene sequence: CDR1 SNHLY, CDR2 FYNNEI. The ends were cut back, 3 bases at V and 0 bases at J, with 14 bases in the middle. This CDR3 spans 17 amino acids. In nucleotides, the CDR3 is TGTGCCAGCAGTGATCCCCCGTCAGGGGCAACTAATGAAAAACTGTTTTTT. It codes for CASSDPPSGATNEKLFF. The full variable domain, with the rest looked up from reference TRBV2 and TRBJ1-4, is EPEVTQTPSHQVTQMGQEVILRCVPISNHLYFYWYRQILGQKVEFLVSFYNNEISEKSEIFDDQFSVERPDGSNFTLKIRSTKLEDSAMYFCASSDPPSGATNEKLFFGSGTQLSVL.

CDR3 in amino acids: CASSRARGKGEETQYF. CDR3 coding DNA: TGTGCCAGTAGTCGAGCCCGGGGCAAAGGCGAAGAGACCCAGTACTTC. This sequence joins TRBV19 and TRBJ2-5; D could derive from TRBD1 or TRBD2 (5 bases each). V was pared by 5 bases and J by 3 bases, with 19 bases between. Per the germline V gene, CDR1 is LNHDA and CDR2 is SQIVND (reference sequence). The CDR3 is 16 residues long.

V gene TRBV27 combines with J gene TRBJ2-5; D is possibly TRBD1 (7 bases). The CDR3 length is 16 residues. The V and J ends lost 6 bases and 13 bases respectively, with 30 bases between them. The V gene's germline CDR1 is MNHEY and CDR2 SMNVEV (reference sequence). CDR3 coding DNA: TGTGCCAGCAGGAGAAGCGGAGGGGGCCTCCAAGAGGCCCGGTACTTC. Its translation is CASRRSGGGLQEARYF.